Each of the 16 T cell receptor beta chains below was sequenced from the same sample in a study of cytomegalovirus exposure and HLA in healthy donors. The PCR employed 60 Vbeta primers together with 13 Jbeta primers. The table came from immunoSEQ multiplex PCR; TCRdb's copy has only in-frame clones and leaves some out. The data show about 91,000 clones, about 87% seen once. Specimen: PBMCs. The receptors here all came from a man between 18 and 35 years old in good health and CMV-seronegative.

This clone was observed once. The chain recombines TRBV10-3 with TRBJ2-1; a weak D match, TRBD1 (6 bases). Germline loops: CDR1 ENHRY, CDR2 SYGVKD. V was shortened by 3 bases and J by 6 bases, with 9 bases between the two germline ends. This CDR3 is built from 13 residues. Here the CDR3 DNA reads TGTGCCATCAGTGAACAGGGCGTCAATGAGCAGTTCTTC. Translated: CAISEQGVNEQFF.

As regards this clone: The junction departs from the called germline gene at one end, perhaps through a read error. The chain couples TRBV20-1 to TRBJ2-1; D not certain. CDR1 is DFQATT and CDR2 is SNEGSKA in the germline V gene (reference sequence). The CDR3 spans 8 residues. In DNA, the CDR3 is TGCAGTGTTACGAAGCAGGTCTTC. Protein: CSVTKQVF.

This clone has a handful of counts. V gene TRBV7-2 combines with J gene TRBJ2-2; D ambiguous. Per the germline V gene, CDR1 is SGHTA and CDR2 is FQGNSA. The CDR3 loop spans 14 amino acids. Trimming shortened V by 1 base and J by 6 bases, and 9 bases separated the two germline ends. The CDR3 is CASSLGRLAGELFF. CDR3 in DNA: TGTGCCAGCAGCTTAGGTAGATTGGCCGGGGAGCTGTTTTTT.

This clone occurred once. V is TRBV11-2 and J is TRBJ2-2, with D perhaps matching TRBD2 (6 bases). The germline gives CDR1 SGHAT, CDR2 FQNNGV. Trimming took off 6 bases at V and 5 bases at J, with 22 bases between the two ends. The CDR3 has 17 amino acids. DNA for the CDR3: TGTGCCAGCAGTGGCGGGACGACCCCTGGGGTAACCGGGGAGCTGTTTTTT. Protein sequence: CASSGGTTPGVTGELFF.

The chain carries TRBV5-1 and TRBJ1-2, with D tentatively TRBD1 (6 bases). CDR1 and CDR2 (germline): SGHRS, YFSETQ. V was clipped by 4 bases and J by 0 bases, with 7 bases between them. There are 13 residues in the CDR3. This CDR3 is CASSRQANYGYTF. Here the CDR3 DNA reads TGCGCCAGCAGCCGACAGGCTAACTATGGCTACACCTTC.

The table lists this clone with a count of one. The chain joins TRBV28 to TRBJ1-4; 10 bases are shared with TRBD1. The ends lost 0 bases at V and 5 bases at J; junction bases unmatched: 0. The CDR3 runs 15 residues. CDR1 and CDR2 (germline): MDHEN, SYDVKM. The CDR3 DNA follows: TGTGCCAGCAGTTTATGGGGACAGGGGAATGAAAAACTGTTTTTT. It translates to CASSLWGQGNEKLFF.

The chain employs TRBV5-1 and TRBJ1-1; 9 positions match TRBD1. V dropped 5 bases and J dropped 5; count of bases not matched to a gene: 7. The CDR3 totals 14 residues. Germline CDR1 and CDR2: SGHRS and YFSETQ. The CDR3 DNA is TGCGCCAGCAGGATGCGGACAGGGGAGACTGAAGCTTTCTTT. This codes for CASRMRTGETEAFF. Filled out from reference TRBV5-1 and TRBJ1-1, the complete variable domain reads KAGVTQTPRYLIKTRGQQVTLSCSPISGHRSVSWYQQTPGQGLQFLFEYFSETQRNKGNFPGRFSGRQFSNSRSEMNVSTLELGDSALYLCASRMRTGETEAFFGQGTRLTVV.

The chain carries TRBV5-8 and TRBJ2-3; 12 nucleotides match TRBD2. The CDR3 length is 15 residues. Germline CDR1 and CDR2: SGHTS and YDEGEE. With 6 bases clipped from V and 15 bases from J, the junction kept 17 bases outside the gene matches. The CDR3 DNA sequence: TGTGCCAGCACCTCACCGGGGGCTAGCGGGAGGGCCGCTTATTTT. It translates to CASTSPGASGRAAYF.

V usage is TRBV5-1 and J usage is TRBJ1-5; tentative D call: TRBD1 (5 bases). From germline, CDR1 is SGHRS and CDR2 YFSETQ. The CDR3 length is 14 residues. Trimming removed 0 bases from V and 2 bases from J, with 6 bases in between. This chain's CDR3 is CASSLAGGNQPQHF. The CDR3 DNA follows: TGCGCCAGCAGCTTGGCGGGGGGCAATCAGCCCCAGCATTTT.

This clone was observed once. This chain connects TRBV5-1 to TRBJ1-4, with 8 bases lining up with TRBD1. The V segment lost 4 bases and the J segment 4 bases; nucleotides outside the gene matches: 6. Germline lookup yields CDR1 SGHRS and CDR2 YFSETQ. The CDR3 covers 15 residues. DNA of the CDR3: TGCGCCAGCAGCGGGACGGGACAGGTTAATGAAAAACTGTTTTTT. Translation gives CASSGTGQVNEKLFF.

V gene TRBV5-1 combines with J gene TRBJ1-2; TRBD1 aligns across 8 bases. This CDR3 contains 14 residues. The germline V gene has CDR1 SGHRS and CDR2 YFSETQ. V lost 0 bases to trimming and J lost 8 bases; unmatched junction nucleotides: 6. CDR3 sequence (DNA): TGCGCCAGCAGCTTGGGACAGGGGCTCGGCGGCTACACCTTC. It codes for CASSLGQGLGGYTF.

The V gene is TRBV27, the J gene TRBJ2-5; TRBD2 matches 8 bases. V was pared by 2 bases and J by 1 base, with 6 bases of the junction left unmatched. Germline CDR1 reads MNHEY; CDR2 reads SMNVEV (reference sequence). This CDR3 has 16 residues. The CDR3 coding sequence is TGTGCCAGCAGTTTAAAACTAGCGGAAATCCAAGAGACCCAGTACTTC. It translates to CASSLKLAEIQETQYF.

CDR3 bases: TGTGCCACCAGCAGAGAGACGGGAGTCGGGGAGCTGTTTTTT. It encodes CATSRETGVGELFF. The rearrangement joins TRBV15 to TRBJ2-2, with D possibly being TRBD2 (6 bases). Trimming pared 0 bases from V and 7 bases from J, leaving 9 bases between. The germline CDR1 and CDR2 sequences are LNHNV and YYDKDF (reference sequence). CDR3 length: 14 residues.

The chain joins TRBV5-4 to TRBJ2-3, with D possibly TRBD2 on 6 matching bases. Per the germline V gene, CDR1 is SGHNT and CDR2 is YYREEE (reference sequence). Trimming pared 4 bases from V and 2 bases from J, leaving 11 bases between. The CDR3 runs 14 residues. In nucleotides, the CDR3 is TGTGCCAGCAGCCCCGGGAGTATCACAGATACGCAGTATTTT. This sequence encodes CASSPGSITDTQYF.

The CDR3 protein is CASKPPGQPPSGGAFF. The CDR3 DNA follows: TGTGCCAGCAAACCTCCGGGACAGCCACCCTCAGGGGGAGCTTTCTTT. This chain links TRBV28 with TRBJ1-1, with TRBD1 identical over 7 bases. The CDR3 has 16 amino acids. The germline V gene has CDR1 MDHEN and CDR2 SYDVKM. J lost 10 bases, V lost 7 bases, and 21 bases had no gene match. Based on the CDR3 plus reference TRBV28 and TRBJ1-1, the full variable domain is DVKVTQSSRYLVKRTGEKVFLECVQDMDHENMFWYRQDPGLGLRLIYFSYDVKMKEKGDIPEGYSVSREKKERFSLILESASTNQTSMYLCASKPPGQPPSGGAFFGQGTRLTVV.

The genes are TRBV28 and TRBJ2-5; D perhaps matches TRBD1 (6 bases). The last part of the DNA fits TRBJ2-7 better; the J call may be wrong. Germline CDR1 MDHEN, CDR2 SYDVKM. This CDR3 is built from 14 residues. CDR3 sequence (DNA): TGTGCCAGCAGTTCGCAGGGGTTGATCCACGAGCAGTACTTC. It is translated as CASSSQGLIHEQYF.